The 20 T cell receptor beta chains given below trace back to one sample, sequenced in a study of blood T cell repertoires in COVID-19. Sequenced by immunoSEQ multiplex PCR; TCRdb stores in-frame clones only, minus some. The data contain 200,000 to 250,000 clones, roughly 84% of them singletons. Specimen: peripheral blood. These receptors were obtained from a woman of 80 years or more with active or convalescent COVID-19.

The chain is built from TRBV6-1 and TRBJ2-7; D call uncertain. The V and J ends lost 0 bases and 0 bases respectively, with 12 bases between them. This CDR3 has 16 amino acids. Germline CDR1 is MNHNS and CDR2 is SASEGT. CDR3 in DNA: TGTGCCAGCAGTGAAGCAATCGGGTTGAGCTCCTACGAGCAGTACTTC. This encodes CASSEAIGLSSYEQYF.

The J gene is TRBJ1-1, the V gene TRBV3-1 (or the pseudogene TRBV3-2); a possible D gene is TRBD1 (5 bases). Germline V CDR1 and CDR2: LGHDT, YNNKEL (reference sequence). The V and J ends lost 0 bases and 5 bases respectively, with 10 bases between them. The CDR3 loop spans 14 amino acids. As DNA, the CDR3 is TGTGCCAGCAGCCAAGATCCGAAGGGGACTGAAGCTTTCTTT. Its translation: CASSQDPKGTEAFF.

V usage is TRBV7-2 and J usage is TRBJ1-2; D gene ambiguous. CDR1 is SGHTA, CDR2 FQGNSA, per germline. V dropped 1 base and J dropped 1 base, with 4 bases sitting between them. CDR3 length: 13 residues. The CDR3 sequence is CASSLDSNYGYTF. The CDR3 nucleotides are TGTGCCAGCAGCTTAGATAGTAACTATGGCTACACCTTC.

V and J are TRBV6-4 and TRBJ2-3, with 10 bases that match TRBD2. The CDR3 has 16 residues. CDR1 and CDR2 (germline): MRHNA, SNTAGT. Germline trimming cut 3 bases from V and 8 bases from J; bases unmatched to any gene: 11. The CDR3 DNA follows: TGTGCCAGCAGTGATGGGAGCGGGGGGGCCTGGAGTACGCAGTATTTT. The encoded protein is CASSDGSGGAWSTQYF.

In its sample, this clone was seen once. The genes are TRBV18 and TRBJ2-7; TRBD2 is a possible D gene (6 bases). V lost 0 bases to trimming and J lost 7 bases, with 19 bases between them. From germline, CDR1 is KGHSH and CDR2 LQKENI. This CDR3 contains 16 residues. The CDR3 loop is CASSPPGTQSLREQYF. In nucleotides, the CDR3 is TGTGCCAGCTCACCACCGGGGACTCAAAGTCTACGGGAGCAGTACTTC.

Worth noting for this clone: The sample holds other DNA sequences that translate to the same CDR3. The chain employs TRBV5-1 and TRBJ1-2; D is uncertain. Germline loops: CDR1 SGHRS, CDR2 YFSETQ. Trimming stripped 0 bases from V and 5 bases from J, with 8 bases between. CDR3 length: 13 amino acids. The CDR3 reads CASSLDSNYGYTF. CDR3 in DNA: TGCGCCAGCAGCTTGGACAGCAATTATGGCTACACCTTC. Drawing the rest from reference TRBV5-1 and TRBJ1-2, the complete variable domain is KAGVTQTPRYLIKTRGQQVTLSCSPISGHRSVSWYQQTPGQGLQFLFEYFSETQRNKGNFPGRFSGRQFSNSRSEMNVSTLELGDSALYLCASSLDSNYGYTFGSGTRLTVV.

This clone was observed a few times. The chain employs TRBV15 and TRBJ2-3; 11 positions match TRBD2. Germline V gene sequence: CDR1 LNHNV, CDR2 YYDKDF (reference sequence). The CDR3 length is 16 residues. V was pared by 3 bases and J by 0 bases, with 2 bases of the junction left unmatched. CDR3 residues: CATSRGLAASTDTQYF. The CDR3 bases are TGTGCCACCAGCAGGGGACTAGCGGCTAGCACAGATACGCAGTATTTT.

This rearrangement joins TRBV5-1 to TRBJ2-1; possible D gene TRBD2, 6 bases. CDR1 is SGHRS and CDR2 is YFSETQ in the germline V gene. There are 16 residues in the CDR3. V was clipped by 1 base and J by 3 bases, with 14 bases between them. The CDR3 nucleotides are TGCGCCAGCAGCTTGACTCCTCGGGGGAGCTACAATGAGCAGTTCTTC. It specifies CASSLTPRGSYNEQFF.

J is TRBJ2-1 and V is TRBV30, with 8 bases identical to TRBD1. Germline V gene sequence: CDR1 GTSNPN, CDR2 SVGIG (reference sequence). This CDR3 is 15 amino acids long. The junction had 8 bases not matched to a gene; V was cut back by 4 bases and J by 3 bases. CDR3 DNA: TGTGCCTGGACCTCCGGACAGGGTCACTACAATGAGCAGTTCTTC. Translation gives CAWTSGQGHYNEQFF.

The chain carries TRBV5-6 and TRBJ2-1, with 13 bases identical to TRBD2. The CDR3 is 12 amino acids. Per germline, CDR1 SGHDT and CDR2 YYEEEE. Unmatched junction bases numbered 4, after V lost 4 bases and J lost 15 bases. The CDR3 protein is CASSLGLAGRFF. The CDR3 region has the DNA TGTGCCAGCAGCCTGGGACTAGCGGGAAGGTTCTTC.

The genes are TRBV12-3 or TRBV12-4 and TRBJ1-2, with 7 bases lining up with TRBD1. CDR3 size: 13 residues. J was trimmed by 3 bases and V by 6 bases; bases with no gene match: 4. In nucleotides, the CDR3 is TGTGCCAGCAGCCTCGGGACAGACTATGGCTACACCTTC. Its translation is CASSLGTDYGYTF.

In this sample, this clone turned up once. The chain has TRBV4-2 and TRBJ2-7, with a tentative D call TRBD1 (5 bases). The CDR3 has 15 amino acids. Germline V gene lookup returns CDR1 LGHNA and CDR2 YNFKEQ. Trimming cost V 0 bases and J 6 bases, with 15 bases left between them. CDR3 sequence: CASSQERQGLREQYF. The CDR3 region has the DNA TGTGCCAGCAGCCAAGAGAGGCAGGGCCTACGCGAGCAGTACTTC.

The V call is TRBV5-5, the J call TRBJ1-2; 7 nucleotides align to TRBD1. The CDR3 has 16 amino acids. Germline trimming cut 3 bases from V and 3 bases from J; bases unmatched to any gene: 11. Germline CDR1 SGHKS, CDR2 YYEKEE (reference sequence). The CDR3 DNA sequence: TGTGCCAGCAGCTCCGGAGGACAGGCCTACTACTATGGCTACACCTTC. This gives the protein CASSSGGQAYYYGYTF.

The chain recombines TRBV6-2 or TRBV6-3 with TRBJ2-1, with 7 bases lining up with TRBD2. Germline-derived CDR1 and CDR2 are MNHEY and SVGEGT. The CDR3 length is 17 residues. The V gene end was trimmed by 0 bases and the J gene end by 4 bases; junction bases not matched to a gene: 9. CDR3 protein: CASSYSQTSPIYNEQFF. The CDR3 DNA reads TGTGCCAGCAGTTACTCCCAGACTAGCCCGATTTACAATGAGCAGTTCTTC.

With respect to this clone: Different DNA sequences within this sample yield the same CDR3. The V and J genes are TRBV7-2 and TRBJ2-1, with D tentatively TRBD1 (5 bases). The CDR3 has 15 residues. The ends were cut back, 3 bases at V and 2 bases at J, with 11 bases in the middle. Germline V lookup: CDR1 SGHTA, CDR2 FQGNSA. DNA of the CDR3: TGTGCCAGCAGCTTGGGGCAGGGCGCCTACAATGAGCAGTTCTTC. This sequence encodes CASSLGQGAYNEQFF.

The chain couples TRBV5-1 to TRBJ1-1; 8 bases agree with TRBD1. With 3 bases clipped from V and 1 base from J, the junction kept 8 bases outside the gene matches. The CDR3 sequence is 16 residues long. CDR1 SGHRS and CDR2 YFSETQ come from the germline V gene. The CDR3 here is CASSSRPQGGNTEAFF. The CDR3 DNA is TGCGCCAGCAGCTCACGACCACAGGGGGGGAACACTGAAGCTTTCTTT.

V is TRBV20-1 and J is TRBJ1-5; TRBD1 might be the D (5 bases). This CDR3 is built from 14 residues. V was clipped by 3 bases and J by 9 bases, with 18 bases between them. Germline values: CDR1 DFQATT, CDR2 SNEGSKA (reference sequence). CDR3 amino acids: CSASDQGPGRPQHF. Here the CDR3 DNA reads TGCAGTGCTAGTGACCAGGGTCCTGGGCGGCCCCAGCATTTT.

This chain joins TRBV7-3 and TRBJ2-1; TRBD2 matches 12 bases. Trimming removed 5 bases from V and 6 bases from J; junction bases left unmatched: 5. This CDR3 contains 15 residues. CDR1 is SGHTA, CDR2 FQGTGA, per germline. CDR3 sequence: CASSPLAGGFNEQFF. CDR3 sequence (DNA): TGTGCCAGCAGCCCCCTAGCGGGAGGGTTCAATGAGCAGTTCTTC.

This clone showed up just once. The chain carries TRBV5-6 and TRBJ2-7; 10 nucleotides line up with TRBD1. J lost 8 bases, V lost 3 bases, and 5 bases had no gene match. Germline assignment: CDR1 SGHDT and CDR2 YYEEEE. The CDR3 sequence is 13 residues long. In DNA form, the CDR3 reads TGTGCCAGCAGCTCGGACAGGGGGGCGAAGCAGTACTTC. It yields the protein CASSSDRGAKQYF.

This chain connects TRBV15 to TRBJ2-7; 7 bases are shared with TRBD1. This CDR3 spans 14 amino acids. J lost 4 bases, V lost 2 bases, and 5 bases had no gene match. Germline-derived CDR1 and CDR2 are LNHNV and YYDKDF (reference sequence). This chain's CDR3 is CATSRRAGGYEQYF. CDR3 DNA sequence: TGTGCCACCAGCAGAAGGGCAGGGGGATACGAGCAGTACTTC.